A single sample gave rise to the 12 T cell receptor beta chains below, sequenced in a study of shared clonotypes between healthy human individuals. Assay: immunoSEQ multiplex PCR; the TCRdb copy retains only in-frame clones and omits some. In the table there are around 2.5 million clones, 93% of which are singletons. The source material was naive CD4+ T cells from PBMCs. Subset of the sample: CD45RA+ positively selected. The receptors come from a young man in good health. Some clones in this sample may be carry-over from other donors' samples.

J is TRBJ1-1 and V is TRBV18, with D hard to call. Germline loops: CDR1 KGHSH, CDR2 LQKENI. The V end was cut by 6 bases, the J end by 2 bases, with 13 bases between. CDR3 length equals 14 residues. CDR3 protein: CASSTFDSNTEAFF. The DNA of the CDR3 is TGTGCCAGCTCGACTTTCGATTCAAACACTGAAGCTTTCTTT.

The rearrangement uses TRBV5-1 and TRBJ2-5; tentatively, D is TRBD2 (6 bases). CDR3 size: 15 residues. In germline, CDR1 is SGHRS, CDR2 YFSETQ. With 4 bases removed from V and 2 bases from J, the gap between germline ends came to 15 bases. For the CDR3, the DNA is TGCGCCAGCAGCCGGGACTCCGAGTCGCAAGAGACCCAGTACTTC. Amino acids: CASSRDSESQETQYF.

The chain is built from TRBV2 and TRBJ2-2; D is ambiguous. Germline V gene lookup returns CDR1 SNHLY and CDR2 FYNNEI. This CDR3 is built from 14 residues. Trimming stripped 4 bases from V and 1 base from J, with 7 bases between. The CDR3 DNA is TGTGCCAGCAGTGTTTACGGGAACACCGGGGAGCTGTTTTTT. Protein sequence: CASSVYGNTGELFF.

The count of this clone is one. CDR3 in DNA: TGTGCCAGTAGTATTCGGGGCGGGCCTAACAATGAGCAGTTCTTC. As protein: CASSIRGGPNNEQFF. The V call is TRBV19, the J call TRBJ2-1; D might be TRBD1 or TRBD2, each matching 5 bases. The CDR3 extends over 15 amino acids. Trimming took 3 bases from V and 5 from J, leaving 14 bases between them. Germline CDR1 reads LNHDA; CDR2 reads SQIVND (reference sequence). Drawing the rest from reference TRBV19 and TRBJ2-1, the complete variable domain is DGGITQSPKYLFRKEGQNVTLSCEQNLNHDAMYWYRQDPGQGLRLIYYSQIVNDFQKGDIAEGYSVSREKKESFPLTVTSAQKNPTAFYLCASSIRGGPNNEQFFGPGTRLTVL.

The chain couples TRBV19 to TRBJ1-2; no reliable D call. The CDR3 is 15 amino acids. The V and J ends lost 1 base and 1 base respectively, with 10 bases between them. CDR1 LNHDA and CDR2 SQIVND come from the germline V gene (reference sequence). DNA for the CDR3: TGTGCCAGTAGTATAGGCGAAGGATTTAACTATGGCTACACCTTC. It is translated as CASSIGEGFNYGYTF.

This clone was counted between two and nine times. The CDR3 region has the DNA TGTGCCAGCAAAACAAGGGGCCACAACTATGGCTACACCTTC. Translation: CASKTRGHNYGYTF. The V call is TRBV6-5, the J call TRBJ1-2; TRBD1 might be the D (5 bases). This CDR3 is 14 amino acids long. Per germline, CDR1 MNHEY and CDR2 SVGAGI. Trimming stripped 7 bases from V and 2 bases from J, with 14 bases between.

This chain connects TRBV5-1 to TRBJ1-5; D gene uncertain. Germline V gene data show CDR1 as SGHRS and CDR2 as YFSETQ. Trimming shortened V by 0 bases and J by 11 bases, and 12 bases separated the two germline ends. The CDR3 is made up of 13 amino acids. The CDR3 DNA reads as TGCGCCAGCAGCTTGGACGGAATAGGAGCCCAGCATTTT. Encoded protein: CASSLDGIGAQHF.

Here the CDR3 reads CASSFRVQETQYF. CDR3 coding DNA: TGTGCCAGCAGCTTCAGGGTACAAGAGACCCAGTACTTC. This sequence joins TRBV5-8 and TRBJ2-5; perhaps TRBD1 as D (5 bases). Per the germline V gene, CDR1 is SGHTS and CDR2 is YDEGEE. The CDR3 length is 13 residues. V gave up 2 bases and J gave up 2 bases, with 7 bases separating them.

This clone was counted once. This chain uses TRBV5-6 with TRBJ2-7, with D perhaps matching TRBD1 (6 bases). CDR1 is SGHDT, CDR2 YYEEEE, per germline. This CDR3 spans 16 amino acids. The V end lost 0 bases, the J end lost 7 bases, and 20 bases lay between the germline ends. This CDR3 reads CASSLALWGREGEQYF. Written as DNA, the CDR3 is TGTGCCAGCAGCTTGGCATTGTGGGGGCGCGAAGGGGAGCAGTACTTC.

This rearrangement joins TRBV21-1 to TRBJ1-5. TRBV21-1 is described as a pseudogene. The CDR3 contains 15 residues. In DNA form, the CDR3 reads TGTGCCAGCAGCTCCCGCCCCTCGCGCCATCAGCCCCAGCATTTT. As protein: CASSSRPSRHQPQHF.

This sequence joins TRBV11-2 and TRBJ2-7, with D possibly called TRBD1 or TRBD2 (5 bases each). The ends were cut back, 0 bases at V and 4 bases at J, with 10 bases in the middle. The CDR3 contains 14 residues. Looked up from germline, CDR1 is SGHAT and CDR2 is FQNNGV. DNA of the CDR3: TGTGCCAGCAGCTTAGACTGGGGACGGTACGAGCAGTACTTC. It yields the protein CASSLDWGRYEQYF.

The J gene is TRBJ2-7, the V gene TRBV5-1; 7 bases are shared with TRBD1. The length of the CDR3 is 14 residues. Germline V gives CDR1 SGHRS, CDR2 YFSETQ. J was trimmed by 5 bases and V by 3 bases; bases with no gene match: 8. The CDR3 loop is CASSWPATGNEQYF. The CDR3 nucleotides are TGCGCCAGCAGCTGGCCCGCGACAGGGAACGAGCAGTACTTC.